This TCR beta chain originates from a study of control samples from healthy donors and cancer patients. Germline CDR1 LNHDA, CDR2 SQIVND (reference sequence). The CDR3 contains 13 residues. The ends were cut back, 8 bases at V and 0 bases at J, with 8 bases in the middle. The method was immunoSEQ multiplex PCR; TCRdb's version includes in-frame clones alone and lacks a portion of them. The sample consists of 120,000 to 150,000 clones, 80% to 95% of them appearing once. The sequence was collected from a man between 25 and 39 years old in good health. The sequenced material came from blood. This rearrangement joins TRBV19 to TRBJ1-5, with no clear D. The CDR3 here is CASSRNSNQPQHF. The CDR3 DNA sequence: TGTGCCAGTTCTCGGAATAGCAATCAGCCCCAGCATTTT.